The next 23 T cell receptor beta chains were all read from a single sample in a study of T cell responses to AZD1222 COVID-19 vaccine. Measured with immunoSEQ multiplex PCR; TCRdb has only the in-frame clones, and not every one. Of about 140,000 clones listed, roughly nine tenths were seen once; the top ten hold about 3%. The sample consisted of peripheral blood, taken on day 0 of AZD1222 vaccination. Receptors were obtained from an adult in good health.

The gene calls are TRBV7-9 and TRBJ2-7; the D is unclear. Germline V gives CDR1 SEHNR, CDR2 FQNEAQ (reference sequence). Between the trimmed V and J ends, which lost 5 bases and 5 bases, there was a span of 10 bases. The length of the CDR3 is 12 residues. Here the CDR3 reads CASSPIVDEQYF. For the CDR3, the DNA is TGTGCCAGCAGCCCCATAGTGGACGAGCAGTACTTC.

The rearrangement uses TRBV9 and TRBJ2-7, with D possibly being TRBD2 (6 bases). Germline CDR1 SGDLS, CDR2 YYNGEE. Trimming removed 0 bases from V and 5 bases from J, with 9 bases in between. The CDR3 extends over 13 amino acids. CDR3 loop: CASSVGGEDEQYF. Written as DNA, the CDR3 is TGTGCCAGCAGCGTAGGAGGGGAGGACGAGCAGTACTTC.

This clone has just one count. This chain connects TRBV6-5 to TRBJ1-5; possible D gene TRBD1, 5 bases. Germline lookup yields CDR1 MNHEY and CDR2 SVGAGI. V was trimmed by 5 bases and J by 9 bases, leaving 14 bases between them. The CDR3 is 13 amino acids. CDR3 amino acids: CASSSKGPTPQHF. The CDR3 DNA follows: TGTGCCAGCAGTAGTAAGGGGCCAACGCCCCAGCATTTT.

V is TRBV7-9 and J is TRBJ1-2; D is possibly TRBD1 (6 bases). The V and J ends lost 2 bases and 14 bases respectively, with 15 bases between them. The CDR3 consists of 12 residues. The germline V gene encodes CDR1 SEHNR and CDR2 FQNEAQ (reference sequence). As DNA, the CDR3 is TGTGCCAGCAGCTTAACTTTAATAGGGGGGACCTTC. Protein product: CASSLTLIGGTF.

The CDR3: CASSQETGLYGYTF. The CDR3 DNA sequence: TGTGCCAGCAGCCAAGAGACGGGGCTCTATGGCTACACCTTC. V usage is TRBV4-2 and J usage is TRBJ1-2; D perhaps matches TRBD1 (5 bases). Germline CDR1 LGHNA, CDR2 YNFKEQ. Trimming took 0 bases from V and 4 from J, leaving 9 bases between them. The CDR3 is 14 residues long.

The chain recombines TRBV12-3 or TRBV12-4 with TRBJ1-2; no definite D call. V was cut by 3 bases and J by 8 bases, with 7 bases left in between. The CDR3 contains 11 residues. DNA of the CDR3: TGTGCCAGCAGTTTGTCCAGGGGCTACACCTTC. Its translation: CASSLSRGYTF.

CDR3 nucleotides: TGTGCCAGCATTGCGGGGGGAGATACGCAGTATTTT. It yields the protein CASIAGGDTQYF. The chain recombines TRBV12-3 or TRBV12-4 with TRBJ2-3; 8 bases are a match to TRBD2. This CDR3 has 12 amino acids. The trim removed 7 bases at V and 5 bases at J, leaving 2 bases unmatched.

The chain combines TRBV7-2 with TRBJ1-2, with a weak D call TRBD1 (6 bases). The CDR3 totals 14 residues. The V end lost 5 bases, the J end lost 8 bases, and 18 bases lay between the germline ends. Germline CDR1 and CDR2: SGHTA and FQGNSA. The CDR3 DNA reads as TGTGCCAGCAGCCCGCAACAGGGACCGGGGGGCTACACCTTC. This translates into CASSPQQGPGGYTF.

This clone was seen once. This sequence joins TRBV27 and TRBJ2-3, with D hard to call. From germline, CDR1 is MNHEY and CDR2 SMNVEV (reference sequence). CDR3 length equals 13 residues. V lost 3 bases and J lost 4, with 8 bases in between. CDR3 coding DNA: TGTGCCAGCAGTTTTAGCTTCGCAGATACGCAGTATTTT. Its protein product is CASSFSFADTQYF.

Only one count was recorded for this clone. This chain uses TRBV9 with TRBJ1-6, with TRBD1 identical over 10 bases. V was pared by 4 bases and J by 10 bases, with 8 bases of the junction left unmatched. The CDR3 is 15 amino acids. Germline-derived CDR1 and CDR2 are SGDLS and YYNGEE. The DNA of the CDR3 is TGTGCCAGCAGCCCCTCCGGGACAGGGGAATCACCCCTCCACTTT. Its translation: CASSPSGTGESPLHF.

The rearrangement joins TRBV18 to TRBJ2-2; no definite D call. From germline, CDR1 is KGHSH and CDR2 LQKENI. V shed 3 bases and J shed 6 bases, with 11 bases lying between them. The CDR3 consists of 14 residues. This CDR3 is CASSPVVSPGELFF. DNA of the CDR3: TGTGCCAGCTCACCTGTTGTGTCACCCGGGGAGCTGTTTTTT. Based on the CDR3 plus reference TRBV18 and TRBJ2-2, the full variable domain is NAGVMQNPRHLVRRRGQEARLRCSPMKGHSHVYWYRQLPEEGLKFMVYLQKENIIDESGMPKERFSAEFPKEGPSILRIQQVVRGDSAAYFCASSPVVSPGELFFGEGSRLTVL.

The V and J genes are TRBV27 and TRBJ2-1; 9 nucleotides align to TRBD2. The CDR3 spans 16 residues. Losses at the gene ends were 5 bases for V and 9 bases for J; bases not matched to a gene: 14. CDR1 and CDR2 from the germline V gene are MNHEY and SMNVEV (reference sequence). CDR3 DNA sequence: TGTGCCAGCAGTCCCCCCGGACTAGCGAGAGGGGGTGAGCAGTTCTTC. Translated, it gives CASSPPGLARGGEQFF.

The chain joins TRBV4-3 to TRBJ2-2; D is tentatively TRBD1 or TRBD2 (6 bases each). The germline V gene has CDR1 LGHNA and CDR2 YSLEER. The CDR3 runs to 18 residues. Trimming cost V 0 bases and J 1 base, with 15 bases left between them. CDR3 protein: CASSQDFWGARNTGELFF. In DNA, the CDR3 is TGCGCCAGCAGCCAAGATTTTTGGGGGGCGAGGAACACCGGGGAGCTGTTTTTT.

This clone was detected a few times. This chain joins TRBV29-1 and TRBJ1-2, with a weak D call TRBD1 (6 bases). Germline V gene lookup returns CDR1 SQVTM and CDR2 ANQGSEA. CDR3 size: 14 residues. V lost 4 bases, J lost 0 bases, and 12 bases lay in between. The DNA of the CDR3 is TGCAGCGTTGCCCTGGACAGTACTAACTATGGCTACACCTTC. It specifies CSVALDSTNYGYTF.

The J gene is TRBJ1-6, the V gene TRBV2, with D possibly TRBD1 on 5 matching bases. CDR3 size: 14 residues. Germline V gene sequence: CDR1 SNHLY, CDR2 FYNNEI. V lost 7 bases, J lost 9 bases, and 16 bases lay in between. The CDR3 DNA follows: TGTGCCAGCATGGTCCTAGGGGCAGGTTCACCCCTCCACTTT. It translates to CASMVLGAGSPLHF.

CDR3 in DNA: TGTGCCAGTAGTATAGATACTAGAAATGCCTACGAGCAGTACTTC. Its protein product is CASSIDTRNAYEQYF. The V and J genes are TRBV19 and TRBJ2-7; TRBD2 is a possible D gene (5 bases). The CDR3 totals 15 residues. Germline V lookup: CDR1 LNHDA, CDR2 SQIVND (reference sequence). V was pared by 0 bases and J by 2 bases, with 11 bases between.

The chain links TRBV19 to TRBJ2-1; no clear D gene. The CDR3 totals 15 residues. The germline V and J ends were trimmed by 7 bases and 1 base, with 14 bases remaining between them. Germline lookup yields CDR1 LNHDA and CDR2 SQIVND (reference sequence). CDR3 residues: CASNEQDASYNEQFF. The CDR3 coding sequence is TGTGCCAGTAATGAGCAGGACGCATCCTACAATGAGCAGTTCTTC.

The genes are TRBV6-2 or TRBV6-3 and TRBJ2-5; 14 positions match TRBD2. Germline V gene data show CDR1 as MNHEY and CDR2 as SVGEGT. The CDR3 is 18 residues long. J was trimmed by 3 bases and V by 6 bases; bases with no gene match: 12. As DNA, the CDR3 is TGTGCCAGCAGCCTGGGGGGACTAGCGGGAGTGTTCGAAGAGACCCAGTACTTC. It is translated as CASSLGGLAGVFEETQYF.

The genes are TRBV7-9 and TRBJ1-1; possibly TRBD1 for D (5 bases). Germline V gene sequence: CDR1 SEHNR, CDR2 FQNEAQ (reference sequence). The V end lost 4 bases, the J end lost 3 bases, and 12 bases lay between the germline ends. There are 14 residues in the CDR3. The CDR3 reads CASSSRGGDTEAFF. CDR3 bases: TGTGCCAGCAGCTCGAGGGGTGGGGACACTGAAGCTTTCTTT.

The rearrangement links TRBV11-2 to TRBJ1-1; no firm D call. Germline CDR1 SGHAT, CDR2 FQNNGV. V dropped 0 bases and J dropped 11 bases, with 13 bases sitting between them. The CDR3 is 13 residues long. The CDR3 region is CASSLDPTLYAFF. The CDR3 nucleotides read TGTGCCAGCAGCTTAGATCCCACCCTATACGCTTTCTTT.

This rearrangement joins TRBV6-4 to TRBJ1-4, with D perhaps TRBD1 (5 bases). V dropped 0 bases and J dropped 7 bases, with 18 bases sitting between them. Germline CDR1 is MRHNA and CDR2 is SNTAGT. This CDR3 is built from 17 residues. CDR3 sequence: CASSDSRRLSRAEKLFF. The CDR3 DNA reads TGTGCCAGCAGTGACTCGAGAAGACTTAGCAGGGCTGAAAAACTGTTTTTT.

The V call is TRBV9, the J call TRBJ2-1, with a possible D match to TRBD2 (7 bases). The germline V and J ends were trimmed by 4 bases and 2 bases, with 31 bases remaining between them. Germline loops: CDR1 SGDLS, CDR2 YYNGEE. The CDR3 covers 21 residues. Written as DNA, the CDR3 is TGTGCCAGCAGCTCACAGGGCCCCGGGCTAGCGGCTAGAACGCCCTACAATGAGCAGTTCTTC. This encodes CASSSQGPGLAARTPYNEQFF. Filled out from reference TRBV9 and TRBJ2-1, the complete variable domain reads DSGVTQTPKHLITATGQRVTLRCSPRSGDLSVYWYQQSLDQGLQFLIQYYNGEERAKGNILERFSAQQFPDLHSELNLSSLELGDSALYFCASSSQGPGLAARTPYNEQFFGPGTRLTVL.

The CDR3 bases are TGTGCCAGCAGCCCAGAGCGGGGGGGATACAATGAGCAGTTCTTC. Its protein is CASSPERGGYNEQFF. The genes are TRBV4-2 and TRBJ2-1, with TRBD2 identical over 10 bases. V gave up 4 bases and J gave up 4 bases; unmatched junction bases: 4. The CDR3 has 15 amino acids. Germline V gene lookup returns CDR1 LGHNA and CDR2 YNFKEQ.